Following are 29 T cell receptor beta chains from one sample sequenced in a study of ipilimumab plus nivolumab after autologous stem cell transplantation. Assay used: immunoSEQ multiplex PCR; TCRdb lists only in-frame clones, some missing. Altogether fewer than 15,000 clones are present, around three quarters being singletons, with the ten largest covering 17%. The specimen comprised PBMCs, sampled in a trial of ipilimumab plus nivolumab as post-transplant consolidation. These TCRs come from a male donor with diffuse large B-cell lymphoma.

The chain is built from TRBV10-3 and TRBJ1-1, with a tentative D call TRBD1 (6 bases). The V and J ends lost 6 bases and 3 bases respectively, with 8 bases between them. This CDR3 is 12 amino acids long. Germline assignment: CDR1 ENHRY and CDR2 SYGVKD. The CDR3, as DNA: TGTGCCATCAGAAAGGGGGACACTGAAGCTTTCTTT. This encodes CAIRKGDTEAFF.

The genes are TRBV30 and TRBJ1-2; TRBD1 might be the D (6 bases). CDR1 is GTSNPN, CDR2 SVGIG, per germline (reference sequence). The CDR3 sequence is 12 residues long. Trimming left V 3 bases short and J 8 bases short, with 13 bases between. This CDR3 is CAWRTGGGGYTF. The CDR3 DNA is TGTGCCTGGAGGACCGGTGGGGGCGGCTACACCTTC.

The rearrangement uses TRBV19 and TRBJ1-4; D unresolved. The CDR3 has 17 residues. Germline V gene sequence: CDR1 LNHDA, CDR2 SQIVND (reference sequence). With 3 bases removed from V and 3 bases from J, the gap between germline ends came to 17 bases. The DNA of the CDR3 is TGTGCCAGTAGTATCCCGAGGGCCTCAAGGGCTAATGAAAAACTGTTTTTT. Translating gives CASSIPRASRANEKLFF.

This clone was seen more than once but under ten times. The chain combines TRBV19 with TRBJ1-2; 7 nucleotides align to TRBD1. Looked up from germline, CDR1 is LNHDA and CDR2 is SQIVND (reference sequence). Trimming took 5 bases from V and 4 from J; bases not matched to a gene: 1. This CDR3 region has 12 residues. The CDR3 DNA reads as TGTGCCAGTAGTCGGACAGGCTATGGCTACACCTTC. The encoded protein is CASSRTGYGYTF.

Relative to its sample, this clone is medium-sized. Germline is not matched at one junction end, which may reflect a read error. The chain has TRBV2 and TRBJ1-1, with D maybe TRBD1 (5 bases). CDR1 SNHLY and CDR2 FYNNEI come from the germline V gene. The CDR3 spans 13 residues. CDR3: CASREVGGTEAFF. The CDR3 DNA reads as TGTGCCAGCAGAGAAGTTGGGGGGACTGAAGCTTTCTTT.

V usage is TRBV7-9 and J usage is TRBJ1-5; 7 positions agree with TRBD1. V was pared by 0 bases and J by 4 bases, with 3 bases of the junction left unmatched. CDR1 and CDR2 (germline): SEHNR, FQNEAQ (reference sequence). CDR3 length equals 15 residues. The CDR3 loop is CASSLAGTDNQPQHF. CDR3 nucleotides: TGTGCCAGCAGCTTAGCGGGGACAGATAATCAGCCCCAGCATTTT.

This chain links TRBV19 with TRBJ1-6; D call uncertain. Germline V CDR1 and CDR2: LNHDA, SQIVND (reference sequence). The ends were cut back, 7 bases at V and 10 bases at J, with 14 bases in the middle. The CDR3 length is 13 residues. The CDR3 loop is CASKAAPGSPLHF. The CDR3 bases are TGTGCCAGTAAGGCAGCCCCGGGATCACCCCTCCACTTT.

CDR3 in amino acids: CASSKRACAAIDTQYF. CDR3 sequence (DNA): TGTGCCAGCAGCAAAAGGGCCTGCGCAGCTATAGATACGCAGTATTTT. The chain employs TRBV21-1 and TRBJ2-3. TRBV21-1 is annotated as a pseudogene. The CDR3 sequence is 16 residues long.

The rearrangement joins TRBV6-5 to TRBJ1-5; no firm D call. Germline V CDR1 and CDR2: MNHEY, SVGAGI. Trimming cost V 0 bases and J 6 bases, with 9 bases left between them. The CDR3 totals 14 residues. CDR3 protein: CASSYSNLGQPQHF. CDR3 DNA sequence: TGTGCCAGCAGTTACTCGAATCTGGGTCAGCCCCAGCATTTT.

The V and J genes are TRBV5-1 and TRBJ2-7; D not resolved. There are 15 residues in the CDR3. Trimming stripped 9 bases from V and 2 bases from J, with 21 bases between. CDR1 SGHRS and CDR2 YFSETQ come from the germline V gene. The CDR3: CATQVDRGYAYEQYF. CDR3 sequence (DNA): TGCGCCACCCAGGTGGACCGAGGATATGCCTACGAGCAGTACTTC.

The rearrangement uses TRBV9 and TRBJ2-5, with TRBD2 as a possible D gene (7 bases). The CDR3 totals 16 residues. Germline V CDR1 and CDR2: SGDLS, YYNGEE. Trimming stripped 1 base from V and 1 base from J, with 14 bases between. The CDR3 DNA reads TGTGCCAGCAGCGTACTGGGGGGGGGCCTCCAAGAGACCCAGTACTTC. The encoded protein is CASSVLGGGLQETQYF. The variable domain in full, completed from reference TRBV9 and TRBJ2-5, reads DSGVTQTPKHLITATGQRVTLRCSPRSGDLSVYWYQQSLDQGLQFLIQYYNGEERAKGNILERFSAQQFPDLHSELNLSSLELGDSALYFCASSVLGGGLQETQYFGPGTRLLVL.

The chain couples TRBV10-2 to TRBJ2-2, with D tentatively TRBD1 (5 bases). In germline, CDR1 is WSHSY, CDR2 SAAADI. CDR3 length equals 15 residues. The germline V and J ends were trimmed by 6 bases and 2 bases, with 13 bases remaining between them. CDR3 in amino acids: CASRRTNPNTGELFF. In nucleotides, the CDR3 is TGCGCCAGCAGAAGGACAAATCCTAACACCGGGGAGCTGTTTTTT.

A few counts support this clone. The genes are TRBV5-6 and TRBJ2-7, with D perhaps TRBD1 (6 bases). Germline V gene lookup returns CDR1 SGHDT and CDR2 YYEEEE. V was pared by 4 bases and J by 8 bases, with 13 bases between. This CDR3 has 12 amino acids. CDR3 sequence: CASSLGQNKQYF. Here the CDR3 DNA reads TGTGCCAGCAGCCTGGGACAAAATAAGCAGTACTTC.

The rearrangement links TRBV9 to TRBJ2-2; 7 bases fit TRBD2. The CDR3 covers 15 residues. In germline, CDR1 is SGDLS, CDR2 YYNGEE. The junction had 3 bases not matched to a gene; V was cut back by 0 bases and J by 4 bases. The CDR3 is CASSVERGGTGELFF. The CDR3, as DNA: TGTGCCAGCAGCGTAGAACGCGGGGGCACCGGGGAGCTGTTTTTT.

CDR3 DNA: TGTGCCAGCAGCCCCTGGGCAGCCTACGAGCAGTACTTC. Its protein product is CASSPWAAYEQYF. The rearrangement joins TRBV7-8 to TRBJ2-7, with D hard to call. This CDR3 spans 13 amino acids. V shed 5 bases and J shed 2 bases, with 10 bases lying between them. Germline assignment: CDR1 SGHVS and CDR2 FQNEAQ.

This sequence joins TRBV9 and TRBJ2-5; D could derive from TRBD1 or TRBD2 (5 bases each). The CDR3 consists of 15 residues. V lost 0 bases and J 4 bases, leaving 13 bases between the germline ends. Germline assignment: CDR1 SGDLS and CDR2 YYNGEE. DNA of the CDR3: TGTGCCAGCAGCGTAGGAGGGACCCAGGCAGAGACCCAGTACTTC. It specifies CASSVGGTQAETQYF.

V is TRBV25-1 and J is TRBJ2-1; TRBD2 aligns across 8 bases. CDR1 and CDR2 from the germline V gene are MGHDK and SYGVNS. The junction had 7 bases not matched to a gene; V was cut back by 6 bases and J by 3 bases. CDR3 size: 15 residues. In nucleotides, the CDR3 is TGTGCCAGCAGGGGGCCGGGGGGGGACTACAATGAGCAGTTCTTC. This codes for CASRGPGGDYNEQFF.

This chain uses TRBV2 with TRBJ1-2; D gene uncertain. Germline assignment: CDR1 SNHLY and CDR2 FYNNEI. CDR3 length: 11 amino acids. Deletions cut 3 bases from V and 4 bases from J, with 3 bases between. This chain's CDR3 is CASSDSYGYTF. The CDR3 coding sequence is TGTGCCAGCAGTGACAGCTATGGCTACACCTTC.

The table lists this clone with a count of one. The rearrangement uses TRBV10-2 and TRBJ2-5, with 11 bases fitting TRBD2. The DNA end lines up better with TRBJ2-7; the J call may be wrong. The CDR3 contains 18 residues. Germline assignment: CDR1 WSHSY and CDR2 SAAADI. The CDR3 nucleotides are TGCGCCAGCAGTGTCCGGACTCTAGCGGGGGGATCCTCCTACGAGCAGTACTTC. Amino acid sequence: CASSVRTLAGGSSYEQYF.

This clone is labeled large. The genes are TRBV7-8 and TRBJ2-5, with D perhaps given as TRBD1 or TRBD2 (5 bases each). Trimming pared 5 bases from V and 5 bases from J, leaving 18 bases between. This CDR3 spans 15 amino acids. Germline assignment: CDR1 SGHVS and CDR2 FQNEAQ. The CDR3 is CASSTPREGVETQYF. The CDR3 nucleotides are TGTGCCAGCAGCACCCCTCGGGAAGGGGTCGAGACCCAGTACTTC.

V gene TRBV10-3 combines with J gene TRBJ2-7, with 8 bases that match TRBD1. V shed 6 bases and J 2 bases; nucleotides not matched to a gene: 3. Germline CDR1 reads ENHRY; CDR2 reads SYGVKD. CDR3 length equals 13 residues. CDR3 loop: CAISGGQAYEQYF. The CDR3 DNA reads TGTGCCATCAGCGGGGGACAGGCCTACGAGCAGTACTTC.

V and J are TRBV29-1 and TRBJ2-6; the D is unclear. V lost 7 bases, J lost 0 bases, and 4 bases lay in between. Germline V gene data show CDR1 as SQVTM and CDR2 as ANQGSEA. The CDR3 consists of 12 residues. The CDR3 bases are TGCAGCGCCAACTCTGGGGCCAACGTCCTGACTTTC. It yields the protein CSANSGANVLTF.

The chain recombines TRBV5-8 with TRBJ2-1; D possibly matches TRBD1 or TRBD2 (5 bases each). Germline assignment: CDR1 SGHTS and CDR2 YDEGEE. This CDR3 has 15 amino acids. Trimming shortened V by 4 bases and J by 0 bases, and 11 bases separated the two germline ends. CDR3 sequence: CASSLRGTSYNEQFF. As DNA, the CDR3 is TGTGCCAGCAGCCTTCGGGGCACCTCCTACAATGAGCAGTTCTTC.

This chain joins TRBV9 and TRBJ2-7, with 7 nucleotides matching TRBD2. Germline V gene data show CDR1 as SGDLS and CDR2 as YYNGEE. This CDR3 has 16 residues. Losses at the gene ends were 0 bases for V and 4 bases for J; bases not matched to a gene: 10. This CDR3 is CASSVESASGLYEQYF. The CDR3, as DNA: TGTGCCAGCAGCGTAGAGTCGGCTAGCGGTCTTTACGAGCAGTACTTC.

The count of this clone is one. The rearrangement joins TRBV10-1 to TRBJ1-1, with 8 bases aligning to TRBD1. CDR3 length equals 15 residues. Unmatched junction bases numbered 4, after V lost 1 base and J lost 3 bases. Germline CDR1 WNHNN, CDR2 SYGVQD (reference sequence). CDR3 coding DNA: TGCGCCAGCAGTGAGTGGCGACAGGGGTACACTGAAGCTTTCTTT. Its protein is CASSEWRQGYTEAFF.

The chain is built from TRBV5-1 and TRBJ1-5; D uncertain. With 7 bases removed from V and 5 bases from J, the gap between germline ends came to 4 bases. The CDR3 consists of 10 residues. Germline loops: CDR1 SGHRS, CDR2 YFSETQ. This CDR3 is CASGDQPQHF. In DNA form, the CDR3 reads TGCGCCAGCGGGGATCAGCCCCAGCATTTT.

The chain combines TRBV9 with TRBJ1-1; tentatively, D is TRBD1 (5 bases). With 2 bases removed from V and 5 bases from J, the gap between germline ends came to 10 bases. The CDR3 has 13 amino acids. Germline assignment: CDR1 SGDLS and CDR2 YYNGEE. The CDR3 spells CASSVQGGTEAFF. The CDR3 DNA sequence: TGTGCCAGCAGCGTTCAGGGAGGGACTGAAGCTTTCTTT.

V gene TRBV7-6 combines with J gene TRBJ2-3, with 7 bases fitting TRBD1. Trimming at V came to 2 bases and at J to 4 bases, leaving 0 bases not matched to a gene. Germline V gene lookup returns CDR1 SGHVS and CDR2 FNYEAQ. The CDR3 consists of 13 residues. The DNA for the CDR3 is TGTGCCAGCAGCTTACAGGGGGCAGATACGCAGTATTTT. Amino acid sequence: CASSLQGADTQYF.

This sequence joins TRBV6-6 and TRBJ1-3; 8 bases are shared with TRBD1. This CDR3 has 16 amino acids. The junction had 7 bases not matched to a gene; V was cut back by 3 bases and J by 3 bases. Germline CDR1 is MNHNY and CDR2 is SVGAGI (reference sequence). CDR3 loop: CASSYPTGAGGNTIYF. CDR3 bases: TGTGCCAGCAGTTATCCGACAGGGGCGGGTGGAAACACCATATATTTT.